These 32 T cell receptor beta chains came from one sample sequenced in a study of CD8 T cells in Susac syndrome. Reverse transcription of about 0.5 to 1 ug RNA was performed with random hexamers. TCRdb passed the immunoSEQ multiplex PCR reads through MiXCR, listing each CDR3 protein once. This sample has approximately 300,000 distinct CDR3 sequences, with 75% to 85% found just once. The source material was CD8+ T cells from PBMCs. The receptors shown here come from a human donor with multiple sclerosis.

This clonotype was observed a few times. The chain combines TRBV4-3 with TRBJ2-5, with TRBD2 matching over 8 bases. This CDR3 spans 17 amino acids. From germline, CDR1 is LGHNA and CDR2 YSLEER. Losses at the gene ends were 0 bases for V and 5 bases for J; bases not matched to a gene: 11. Here the CDR3 DNA reads TGCGCCAGCAGCCAAGAACTAGCGGTAGCGGGAATGGAGACCCAGTACTTC. It codes for CASSQELAVAGMETQYF.

This sequence joins TRBV27 and TRBJ1-1, with D hard to call. Germline lookup yields CDR1 MNHEY and CDR2 SMNVEV (reference sequence). The CDR3 loop spans 12 amino acids. With 5 bases removed from V and 9 bases from J, the gap between germline ends came to 13 bases. CDR3 bases: TGTGCCAGCAGTCCCGACAACTGGAAAGCTTTCTTT. Protein: CASSPDNWKAFF.

The CDR3 sequence is CSARVLAGGPGELFF. Here the CDR3 DNA reads TGCAGTGCTAGAGTACTAGCGGGAGGGCCCGGGGAGCTGTTTTTT. V usage is TRBV20-1 and J usage is TRBJ2-2; 13 bases line up with TRBD2. Trimming cost V 1 base and J 6 bases; bases outside gene matches: 2. Germline assignment: CDR1 DFQATT and CDR2 SNEGSKA (reference sequence). This CDR3 contains 15 residues.

The chain recombines TRBV20-1 with TRBJ2-1; 9 bases fit TRBD2. Germline V gene lookup returns CDR1 DFQATT and CDR2 SNEGSKA (reference sequence). This CDR3 has 15 residues. CDR3 sequence reads: CRPRLAADPYNEQFF. CDR3 DNA: TGCAGGCCCCGACTAGCGGCGGACCCCTACAATGAGCAGTTCTTC.

This chain joins TRBV27 and TRBJ2-4; D is unclear. CDR3 length: 12 residues. Trimming left V 5 bases short and J 4 bases short, with 6 bases between. The germline gives CDR1 MNHEY, CDR2 SMNVEV (reference sequence). The CDR3 here is CASSPNKNIQYF. CDR3 sequence (DNA): TGTGCCAGCAGTCCCAATAAAAACATTCAGTACTTC.

Worth noting for this clonotype: The junction differs from germline at one of its ends, possibly a read error. The rearrangement links TRBV4-3 to TRBJ2-7; 9 bases line up with TRBD1. Germline V gene lookup returns CDR1 LGHNA and CDR2 YSLEER. There are 12 residues in the CDR3. CDR3 in DNA: TGCGCCAGCAGCCAAGACCGGGACAGGGAATCCTTC. Protein: CASSQDRDRESF.

The chain uses TRBV22-1 and TRBJ2-1. TRBV22-1 is reported as a pseudogene. The CDR3 extends over 14 amino acids. The chain's CDR3 is CPGSARPADNEQFF. Written as DNA, the CDR3 is TGTCCTGGGAGCGCACGGCCGGCCGACAATGAGCAGTTCTTC.

The rearrangement links TRBV12-3 or TRBV12-4 to TRBJ2-1; D is unclear. The CDR3 runs 15 residues. V was shortened by 5 bases and J by 2 bases, with 13 bases between the two germline ends. The CDR3 region has the DNA TGTGCCAGCAGTGCCGGATCCCGGACCTACAATGAGCAGTTCTTC. Amino acids: CASSAGSRTYNEQFF.

This chain links TRBV28 with TRBJ2-5; TRBD2 aligns across 13 bases. J was trimmed by 5 bases and V by 4 bases; bases with no gene match: 19. The CDR3 is made up of 20 amino acids. The germline V gene encodes CDR1 MDHEN and CDR2 SYDVKM. The CDR3 DNA is TGTGCCAGCAGTTGTGAGACTAGCGGGAGGCGCGGCCTCGGGGAGGAGACCCAGTACTTC. This gives the protein CASSCETSGRRGLGEETQYF.

The chain carries TRBV27 and TRBJ2-5, with 13 nucleotides matching TRBD2. This CDR3 contains 15 residues. The germline V gene encodes CDR1 MNHEY and CDR2 SMNVEV (reference sequence). The junction had 4 bases not matched to a gene; V was cut back by 5 bases and J by 4 bases. This chain's CDR3 is CASSGGLAGLETQYF. CDR3 nucleotide sequence: TGTGCCAGCAGTGGGGGACTAGCGGGATTAGAGACCCAGTACTTC.

This chain joins TRBV6-2 or TRBV6-3 and TRBJ2-1; weak D call: TRBD2 (6 bases). The CDR3 consists of 11 residues. The germline V gene encodes CDR1 MNHEY and CDR2 SVGEGT. Trimming cost V 8 bases and J 12 bases, with 14 bases left between them. This chain's CDR3 is CASGASVVQFF. Written as DNA, the CDR3 is TGTGCCAGCGGGGCTAGCGTTGTGCAGTTCTTC.

The genes are TRBV12-3 or TRBV12-4 and TRBJ1-2; 7 positions agree with TRBD1. J was trimmed by 5 bases and V by 7 bases; bases with no gene match: 7. The CDR3 runs 13 residues. CDR3 region: CASKLDREYGYTF. The DNA of the CDR3 is TGTGCCAGCAAGCTTGACAGGGAATATGGCTACACCTTC.

The chain has TRBV6-1 and TRBJ1-5; D is unclear. The CDR3 length is 17 residues. Germline V gene data show CDR1 as MNHNS and CDR2 as SASEGT. V gave up 6 bases and J gave up 0 bases, with 18 bases separating them. CDR3 region: CASSPIDGPYSNQPQHF. The DNA for the CDR3 is TGTGCCAGCAGCCCCATTGACGGCCCTTATAGCAATCAGCCCCAGCATTTT.

The chain combines TRBV4-3 with TRBJ2-2; 8 nucleotides align to TRBD2. V lost 4 bases to trimming and J lost 6 bases; unmatched junction nucleotides: 16. There are 18 residues in the CDR3. Per germline, CDR1 LGHNA and CDR2 YSLEER. The CDR3 nucleotides are TGCGCCAGCAGCCCCGGGGGGAATAGCGGGGCCCCCCCCGGGGAGCTGTTTTTT. Its protein product is CASSPGGNSGAPPGELFF.

V gene TRBV2 combines with J gene TRBJ1-2, with a tentative D call TRBD1 (6 bases). The germline V gene has CDR1 SNHLY and CDR2 FYNNEI. Trimming left V 8 bases short and J 5 bases short, with 12 bases between. This CDR3 has 12 residues. The CDR3 spells CASQGQGYGYTF. The CDR3 DNA reads as TGTGCCAGCCAGGGGCAGGGGTATGGCTACACCTTC.

This clonotype showed up just once. The rearrangement uses TRBV19 and TRBJ2-1; 9 bases match TRBD2. J gave up 8 bases and V 4 bases, and 21 bases lay outside the gene matches. CDR1 is LNHDA, CDR2 SQIVND, per germline (reference sequence). The length of the CDR3 is 19 residues. DNA of the CDR3: TGTGCCAGTAGTACCTTCTTCTTTAGCGGGAGTGAGGCGAGCGATGAGCAGTTCTTC. Encoded protein: CASSTFFFSGSEASDEQFF.

The J gene is TRBJ2-7, the V gene TRBV9; D unresolved. This CDR3 region has 15 residues. Germline V gene lookup returns CDR1 SGDLS and CDR2 YYNGEE. Trimming left V 0 bases short and J 1 base short, with 11 bases between. CDR3 loop: CASSVDGSPSYEQYF. CDR3 DNA sequence: TGTGCCAGCAGCGTAGACGGCAGTCCTTCCTACGAGCAGTACTTC.

V usage is TRBV10-3 and J usage is TRBJ1-2; D is unclear. The CDR3 is 14 amino acids. The V end was cut by 3 bases, the J end by 0 bases, with 8 bases between. CDR1 and CDR2 from the germline V gene are ENHRY and SYGVKD. CDR3 nucleotides: TGTGCCATCAGTGACGTGGCGGCTAACTATGGCTACACCTTC. This sequence encodes CAISDVAANYGYTF.

The chain has TRBV6-2 or TRBV6-3 and TRBJ2-2; 9 bases match TRBD2. The junction had 14 bases not matched to a gene; V was cut back by 2 bases and J by 1 base. The CDR3 consists of 20 residues. Per germline, CDR1 MNHEY and CDR2 SVGEGT. CDR3 nucleotide sequence: TGTGCCAGCAGTTACCTGCCGACCCCGACTAGCGGTATGAACACCGGGGAGCTGTTTTTT. It encodes CASSYLPTPTSGMNTGELFF.

V gene TRBV19 combines with J gene TRBJ1-1; D is perhaps TRBD1 (5 bases). The germline V gene has CDR1 LNHDA and CDR2 SQIVND (reference sequence). CDR3 length equals 16 residues. Trimming shortened V by 1 base and J by 2 bases, and 14 bases separated the two germline ends. Here the CDR3 DNA reads TGTGCCAGTAGTATAGTGGCGACAGCTGATAACACTGAAGCTTTCTTT. It translates to CASSIVATADNTEAFF.

The count of this clonotype is one. The gene calls are TRBV28 and TRBJ1-5, with D possibly TRBD1 on 5 matching bases. The germline V and J ends were trimmed by 1 base and 2 bases, with 9 bases remaining between them. CDR1 and CDR2 from the germline V gene are MDHEN and SYDVKM. The CDR3 covers 15 residues. CDR3 sequence: CASSLYTTGNQPQHF. CDR3 nucleotides: TGTGCCAGCAGTTTATATACGACAGGCAATCAGCCCCAGCATTTT.

This rearrangement joins TRBV12-2 to TRBJ2-7; the D call in the table, TRBD2, was not verified against the DNA. TRBV12-2 is an annotated pseudogene. The CDR3 loop spans 17 amino acids. CDR3: CASRLVGTRDSSYEQYF. In DNA, the CDR3 is TGTGCAAGTCGCTTAGTTGGGACTAGGGATAGTTCGTACGAGCAGTACTTC.

This chain links TRBV27 with TRBJ2-7, with 10 nucleotides matching TRBD1. The CDR3 consists of 13 residues. Germline assignment: CDR1 MNHEY and CDR2 SMNVEV (reference sequence). V shed 6 bases and J 4 bases; nucleotides not matched to a gene: 3. The CDR3 region is CASRGGQGYEQYF. The CDR3 DNA is TGTGCCAGCAGGGGGGGACAGGGGTACGAGCAGTACTTC.

On this clonotype: At one end the junction does not follow the germline gene, possibly because of a read error. The genes are TRBV7-9 and TRBJ2-1, with TRBD2 identical over 9 bases. The CDR3 covers 18 residues. Germline values: CDR1 SEHNR, CDR2 FQNEAQ (reference sequence). This CDR3 reads CASSLLGSGRGSYNEQSF. The CDR3 bases are TGTGCCAGCAGCTTATTGGGTAGCGGGAGAGGATCCTACAATGAGCAGTCCTTC.

J is TRBJ2-3 and V is TRBV6-1; 7 bases are a match to TRBD2. The CDR3 runs 17 residues. The V gene's germline CDR1 is MNHNS and CDR2 SASEGT. Trimming at V came to 6 bases and at J to 2 bases, leaving 14 bases not matched to a gene. The CDR3 is CASSRTLTSSFTDTQYF. The DNA for the CDR3 is TGTGCCAGCAGCCGTACCTTGACTAGCAGTTTCACAGATACGCAGTATTTT.

The rearrangement links TRBV20-1 to TRBJ2-1, with 11 bases lining up with TRBD2. The CDR3 has 17 residues. J was trimmed by 3 bases and V by 0 bases; bases with no gene match: 7. CDR1 DFQATT and CDR2 SNEGSKA come from the germline V gene (reference sequence). The CDR3 loop is CSARDGGLAVIYNEQFF. The CDR3 DNA is TGCAGTGCTAGAGATGGGGGACTAGCGGTCATCTACAATGAGCAGTTCTTC.

This chain joins TRBV9 and TRBJ2-5; no definite D call. The germline V gene encodes CDR1 SGDLS and CDR2 YYNGEE. V lost 0 bases, J lost 2 bases, and 11 bases lay in between. This CDR3 is 15 amino acids long. Written as DNA, the CDR3 is TGTGCCAGCAGCGTAGAGGCAGGCGAGCAAGAGACCCAGTACTTC. This codes for CASSVEAGEQETQYF.

The rearrangement joins TRBV9 to TRBJ2-7; D is possibly TRBD2 (5 bases). The CDR3 has 14 residues. Trimming shortened V by 0 bases and J by 5 bases, and 12 bases separated the two germline ends. The germline CDR1 and CDR2 sequences are SGDLS and YYNGEE. DNA of the CDR3: TGTGCCAGCAGCGTAGCTGTTGGGAGTGACGAGCAGTACTTC. Translation: CASSVAVGSDEQYF. The variable domain in full, completed from reference TRBV9 and TRBJ2-7, reads DSGVTQTPKHLITATGQRVTLRCSPRSGDLSVYWYQQSLDQGLQFLIQYYNGEERAKGNILERFSAQQFPDLHSELNLSSLELGDSALYFCASSVAVGSDEQYFGPGTRLTVT.

This rearrangement joins TRBV18 to TRBJ2-1; 8 bases agree with TRBD2. With 0 bases clipped from V and 0 bases from J, the junction kept 7 bases outside the gene matches. CDR3 length equals 18 residues. The V gene's germline CDR1 is KGHSH and CDR2 LQKENI. CDR3 sequence: CASSPPVLAALSYNEQFF. Here the CDR3 DNA reads TGTGCCAGCTCACCACCGGTACTAGCGGCTCTCTCCTACAATGAGCAGTTCTTC.

The rearrangement joins TRBV27 to TRBJ2-1; TRBD1 agrees at 9 bases. This CDR3 has 16 residues. Germline V gene lookup returns CDR1 MNHEY and CDR2 SMNVEV (reference sequence). Trimming removed 4 bases from V and 0 bases from J; junction bases left unmatched: 4. As DNA, the CDR3 is TGTGCCAGCAGTTCCGGGACAGGGAGCTCCTACAATGAGCAGTTCTTC. Its translation is CASSSGTGSSYNEQFF.

J is TRBJ1-1 and V is TRBV11-2; D unclear. The ends were cut back, 1 base at V and 0 bases at J, with 6 bases in the middle. The CDR3 spans 14 residues. The V gene's germline CDR1 is SGHAT and CDR2 FQNNGV. The CDR3 is CASSLGIMNTEAFF. The CDR3 nucleotides are TGTGCCAGCAGCTTAGGGATCATGAACACTGAAGCTTTCTTT.

The J gene is TRBJ1-2, the V gene TRBV29-1; D is perhaps TRBD1 (6 bases). This CDR3 spans 15 amino acids. Between the trimmed V and J ends, which lost 3 bases and 3 bases, there was a span of 17 bases. The V gene's germline CDR1 is SQVTM and CDR2 ANQGSEA. CDR3 region: CSVDRGTRGDYGYTF. As DNA, the CDR3 is TGCAGCGTTGATAGAGGGACGAGGGGGGACTATGGCTACACCTTC.